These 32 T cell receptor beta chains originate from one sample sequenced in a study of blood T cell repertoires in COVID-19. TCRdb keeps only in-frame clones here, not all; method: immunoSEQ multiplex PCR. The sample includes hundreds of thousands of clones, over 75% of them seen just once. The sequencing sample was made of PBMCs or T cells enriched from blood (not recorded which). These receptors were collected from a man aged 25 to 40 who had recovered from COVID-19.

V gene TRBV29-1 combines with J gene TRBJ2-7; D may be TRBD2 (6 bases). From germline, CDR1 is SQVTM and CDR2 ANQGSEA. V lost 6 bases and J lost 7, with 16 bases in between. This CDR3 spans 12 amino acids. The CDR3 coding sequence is TGCAGCGTAGCTGGGCCGGGGGTTGAGCAGTACTTC. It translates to CSVAGPGVEQYF.

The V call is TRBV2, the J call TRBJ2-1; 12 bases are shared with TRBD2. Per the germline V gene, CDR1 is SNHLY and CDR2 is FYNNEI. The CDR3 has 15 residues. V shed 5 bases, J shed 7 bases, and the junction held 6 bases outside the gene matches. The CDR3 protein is CASSQTSGRPNEQFF. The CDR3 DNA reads TGTGCCAGCAGTCAAACTAGCGGGAGGCCAAATGAGCAGTTCTTC.

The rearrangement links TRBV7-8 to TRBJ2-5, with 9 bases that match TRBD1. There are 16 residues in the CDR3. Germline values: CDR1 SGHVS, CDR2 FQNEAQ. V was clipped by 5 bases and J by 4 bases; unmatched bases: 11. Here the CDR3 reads CASSVTGTGFAETQYF. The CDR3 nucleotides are TGTGCCAGCAGCGTAACCGGGACAGGGTTTGCAGAGACCCAGTACTTC. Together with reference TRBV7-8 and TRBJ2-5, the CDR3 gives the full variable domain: GAGVSQSPRYKVAKRGQDVALRCDPISGHVSLFWYQQALGQGPEFLTYFQNEAQLDKSGLPSDRFFAERPEGSVSTLKIQRTQQEDSAVYLCASSVTGTGFAETQYFGPGTRLLVL.

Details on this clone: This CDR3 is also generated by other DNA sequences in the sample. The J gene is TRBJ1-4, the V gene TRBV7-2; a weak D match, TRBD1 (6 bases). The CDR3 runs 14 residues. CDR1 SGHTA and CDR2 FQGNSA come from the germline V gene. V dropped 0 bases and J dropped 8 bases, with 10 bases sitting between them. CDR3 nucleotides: TGTGCCAGCAGCTTAGCGACAGGCGGAGAAAAACTGTTTTTT. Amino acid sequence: CASSLATGGEKLFF.

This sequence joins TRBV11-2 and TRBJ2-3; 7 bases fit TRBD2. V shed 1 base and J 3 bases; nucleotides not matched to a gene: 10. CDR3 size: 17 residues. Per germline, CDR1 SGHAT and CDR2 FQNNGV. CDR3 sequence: CASSLVMPGGGTDTQYF. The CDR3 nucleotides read TGTGCCAGCAGCTTAGTTATGCCGGGAGGAGGAACAGATACGCAGTATTTT.

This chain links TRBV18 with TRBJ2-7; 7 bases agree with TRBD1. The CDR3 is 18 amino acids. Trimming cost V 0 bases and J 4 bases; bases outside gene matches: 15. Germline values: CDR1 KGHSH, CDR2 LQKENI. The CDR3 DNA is TGTGCCAGCTCACCACCTTTCGGACAGGTAGGTGAGCTTTACGAGCAGTACTTC. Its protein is CASSPPFGQVGELYEQYF.

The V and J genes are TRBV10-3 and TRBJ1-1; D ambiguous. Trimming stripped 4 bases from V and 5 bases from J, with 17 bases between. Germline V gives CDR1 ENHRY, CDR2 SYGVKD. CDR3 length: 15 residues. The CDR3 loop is CAISGSSRGETEAFF. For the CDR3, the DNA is TGTGCCATCAGTGGGAGTAGTCGGGGAGAAACTGAAGCTTTCTTT.

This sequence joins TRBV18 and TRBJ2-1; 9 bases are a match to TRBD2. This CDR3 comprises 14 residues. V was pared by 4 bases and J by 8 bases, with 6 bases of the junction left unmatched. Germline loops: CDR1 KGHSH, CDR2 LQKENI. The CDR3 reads CASSLRTSDYEQFF. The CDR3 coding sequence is TGTGCCAGCTCACTGAGGACTAGCGACTATGAGCAGTTCTTC.

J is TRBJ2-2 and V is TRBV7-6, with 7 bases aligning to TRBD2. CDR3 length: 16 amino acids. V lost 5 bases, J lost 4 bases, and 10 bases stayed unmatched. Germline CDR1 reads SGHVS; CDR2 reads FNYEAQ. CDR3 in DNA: TGTGCCAGCAGCCCGTTCTCACTAGCGTCCACCGGGGAGCTGTTTTTT. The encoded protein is CASSPFSLASTGELFF.

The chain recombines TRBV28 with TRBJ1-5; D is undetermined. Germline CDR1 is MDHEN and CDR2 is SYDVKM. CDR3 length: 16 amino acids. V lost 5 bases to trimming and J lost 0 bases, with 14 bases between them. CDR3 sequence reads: CASSRGDTYSNQPQHF. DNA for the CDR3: TGTGCCAGCAGTAGAGGAGATACCTATAGCAATCAGCCCCAGCATTTT.

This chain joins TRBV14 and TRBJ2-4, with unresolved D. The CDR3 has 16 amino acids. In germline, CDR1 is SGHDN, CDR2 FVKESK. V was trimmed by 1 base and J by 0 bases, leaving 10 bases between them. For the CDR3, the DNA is TGTGCCAGCAGCCAAGGTGAGTGCCTAGCCAAAAACATTCAGTACTTC. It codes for CASSQGECLAKNIQYF.

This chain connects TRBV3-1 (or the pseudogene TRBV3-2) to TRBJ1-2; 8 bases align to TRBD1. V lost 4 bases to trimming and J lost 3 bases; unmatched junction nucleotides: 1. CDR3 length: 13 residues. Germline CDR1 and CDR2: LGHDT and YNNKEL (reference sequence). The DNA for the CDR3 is TGTGCCAGCAGCCCGGACAGGGACTATGGCTACACCTTC. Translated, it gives CASSPDRDYGYTF.

The CDR3 is CASSGIAGGTYEQYF. As DNA, the CDR3 is TGTGCCAGCAGTGGCATAGCGGGAGGAACCTACGAGCAGTACTTC. The chain combines TRBV28 with TRBJ2-7; TRBD2 matches at 10 bases. This CDR3 has 15 amino acids. CDR1 is MDHEN and CDR2 is SYDVKM in the germline V gene. Trimming at V came to 5 bases and at J to 2 bases, leaving 6 bases not matched to a gene. Variable domain in full (rest from reference TRBV28 and TRBJ2-7): DVKVTQSSRYLVKRTGEKVFLECVQDMDHENMFWYRQDPGLGLRLIYFSYDVKMKEKGDIPEGYSVSREKKERFSLILESASTNQTSMYLCASSGIAGGTYEQYFGPGTRLTVT.

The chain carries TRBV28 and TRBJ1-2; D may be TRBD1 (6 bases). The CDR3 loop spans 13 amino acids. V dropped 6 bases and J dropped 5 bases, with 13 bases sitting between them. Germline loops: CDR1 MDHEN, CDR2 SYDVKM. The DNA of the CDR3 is TGTGCCAGCAGGGACAGTCGATCTTATGGCTACACCTTC. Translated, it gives CASRDSRSYGYTF.

The CDR3 DNA sequence: TGCAGCGTTGAATGGGCCTCAAATGAGCAGTTCTTC. Translation gives CSVEWASNEQFF. This chain connects TRBV29-1 to TRBJ2-1; D remains unclear. With 2 bases removed from V and 7 bases from J, the gap between germline ends came to 9 bases. CDR1 and CDR2 from the germline V gene are SQVTM and ANQGSEA. The length of the CDR3 is 12 residues.

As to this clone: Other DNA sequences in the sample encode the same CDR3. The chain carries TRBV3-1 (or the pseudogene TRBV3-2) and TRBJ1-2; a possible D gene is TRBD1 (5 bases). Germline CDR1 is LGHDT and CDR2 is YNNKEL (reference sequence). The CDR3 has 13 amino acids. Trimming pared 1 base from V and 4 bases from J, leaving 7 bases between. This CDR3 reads CASSQGGSYGYTF. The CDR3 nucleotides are TGTGCCAGCAGCCAAGGGGGCAGCTATGGCTACACCTTC.

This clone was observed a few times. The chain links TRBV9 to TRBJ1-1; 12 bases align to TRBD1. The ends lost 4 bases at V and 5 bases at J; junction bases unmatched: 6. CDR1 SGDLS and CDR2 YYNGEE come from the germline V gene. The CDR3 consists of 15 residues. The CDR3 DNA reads TGTGCCAGCAGCCCCGGGACAGGGGGCCGGACTGAAGCTTTCTTT. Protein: CASSPGTGGRTEAFF.

CDR3 nucleotides: TGTGCCTGGAGTGGTTTGGACCAGGGATCCGAAAAACTGTTTTTT. Protein product: CAWSGLDQGSEKLFF. V gene TRBV30 combines with J gene TRBJ1-4, with D perhaps TRBD1 (5 bases). This CDR3 is 15 amino acids long. Germline V gene sequence: CDR1 GTSNPN, CDR2 SVGIG (reference sequence). V was clipped by 1 base and J by 8 bases, with 17 bases between them.

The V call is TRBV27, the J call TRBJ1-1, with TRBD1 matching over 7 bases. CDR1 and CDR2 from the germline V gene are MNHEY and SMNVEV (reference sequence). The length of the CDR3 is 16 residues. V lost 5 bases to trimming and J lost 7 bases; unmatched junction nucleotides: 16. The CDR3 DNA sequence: TGTGCCAGCAGTCCATGGACAGGAAAAGGGGTGAATGAAGCTTTCTTT. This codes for CASSPWTGKGVNEAFF.

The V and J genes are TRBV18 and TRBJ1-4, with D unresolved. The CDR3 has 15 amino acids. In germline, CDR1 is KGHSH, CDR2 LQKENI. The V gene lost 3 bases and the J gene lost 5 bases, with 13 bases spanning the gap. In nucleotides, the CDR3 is TGTGCCAGCTCACCTACCACGGTTCCCAATGAAAAACTGTTTTTT. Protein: CASSPTTVPNEKLFF.

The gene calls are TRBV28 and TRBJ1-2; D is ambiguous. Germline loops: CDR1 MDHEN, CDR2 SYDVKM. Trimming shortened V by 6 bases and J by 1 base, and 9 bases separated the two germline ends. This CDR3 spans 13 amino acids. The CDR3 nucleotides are TGTGCCAGCAGCCCTCTCGTTAACTATGGCTACACCTTC. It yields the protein CASSPLVNYGYTF.

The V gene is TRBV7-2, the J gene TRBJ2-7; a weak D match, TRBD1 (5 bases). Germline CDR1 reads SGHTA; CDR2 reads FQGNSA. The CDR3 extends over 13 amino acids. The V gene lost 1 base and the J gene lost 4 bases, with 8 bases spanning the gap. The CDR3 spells CASSLGGGYEQYF. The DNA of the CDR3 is TGTGCCAGCAGCTTAGGGGGCGGATACGAGCAGTACTTC.

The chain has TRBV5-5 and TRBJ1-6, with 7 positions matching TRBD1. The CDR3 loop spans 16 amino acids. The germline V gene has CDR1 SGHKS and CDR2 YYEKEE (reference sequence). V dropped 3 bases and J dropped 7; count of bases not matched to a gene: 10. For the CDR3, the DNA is TGTGCCAGCAGCTGGGGACAGACGCTTGGCAATTCACCCCTCCACTTT. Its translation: CASSWGQTLGNSPLHF.

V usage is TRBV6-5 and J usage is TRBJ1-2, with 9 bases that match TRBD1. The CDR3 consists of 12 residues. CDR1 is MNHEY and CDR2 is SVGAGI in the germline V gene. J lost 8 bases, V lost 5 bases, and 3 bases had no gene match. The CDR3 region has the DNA TGTGCCAGCAGTACAGGGGGCGAAGGCTACACCTTC. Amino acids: CASSTGGEGYTF.

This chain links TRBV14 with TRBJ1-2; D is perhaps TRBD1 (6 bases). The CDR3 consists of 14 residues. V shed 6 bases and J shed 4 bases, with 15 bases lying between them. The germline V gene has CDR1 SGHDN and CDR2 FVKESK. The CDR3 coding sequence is TGTGCCAGCAGACAAACAGGGATGGGCTATGGCTACACCTTC. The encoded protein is CASRQTGMGYGYTF. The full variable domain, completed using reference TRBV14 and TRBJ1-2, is EAGVTQFPSHSVIEKGQTVTLRCDPISGHDNLYWYRRVMGKEIKFLLHFVKESKQDESGMPNNRFLAERTGGTYSTLKVQPAELEDSGVYFCASRQTGMGYGYTFGSGTRLTVV.

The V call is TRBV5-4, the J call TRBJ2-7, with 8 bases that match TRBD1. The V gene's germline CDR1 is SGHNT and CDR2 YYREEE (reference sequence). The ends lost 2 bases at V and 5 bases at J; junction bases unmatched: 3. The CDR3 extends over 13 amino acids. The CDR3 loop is CASSFSGGHEQYF. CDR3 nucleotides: TGTGCCAGCAGCTTCTCAGGGGGCCACGAGCAGTACTTC.

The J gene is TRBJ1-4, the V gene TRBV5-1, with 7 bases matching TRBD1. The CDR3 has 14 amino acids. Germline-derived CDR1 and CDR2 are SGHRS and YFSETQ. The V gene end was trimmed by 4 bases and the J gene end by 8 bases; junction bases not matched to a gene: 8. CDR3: CASSRAGGLEKLFF. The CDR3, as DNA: TGCGCCAGCAGCCGGGCAGGGGGGCTGGAAAAACTGTTTTTT.

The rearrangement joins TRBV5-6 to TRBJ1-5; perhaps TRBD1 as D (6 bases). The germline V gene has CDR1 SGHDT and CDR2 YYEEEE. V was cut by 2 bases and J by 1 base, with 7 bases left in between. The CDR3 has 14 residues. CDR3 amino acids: CASSLDRSNQPQHF. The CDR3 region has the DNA TGTGCCAGCAGCTTAGACAGGAGCAATCAGCCCCAGCATTTT.

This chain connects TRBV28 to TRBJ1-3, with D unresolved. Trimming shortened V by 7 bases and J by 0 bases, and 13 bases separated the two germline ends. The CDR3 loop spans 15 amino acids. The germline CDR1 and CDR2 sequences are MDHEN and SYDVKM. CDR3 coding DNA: TGTGCCAGCACCATCTCGGGTCTCTCTGGAAACACCATATATTTT. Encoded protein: CASTISGLSGNTIYF.

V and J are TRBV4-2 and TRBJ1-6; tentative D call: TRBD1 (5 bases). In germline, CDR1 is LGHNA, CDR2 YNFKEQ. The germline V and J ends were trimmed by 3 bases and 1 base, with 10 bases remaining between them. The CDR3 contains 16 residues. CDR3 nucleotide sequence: TGTGCCAGCAGCCAGGCTAAGGGGTCCTATAATTCACCCCTCCACTTT. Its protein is CASSQAKGSYNSPLHF.

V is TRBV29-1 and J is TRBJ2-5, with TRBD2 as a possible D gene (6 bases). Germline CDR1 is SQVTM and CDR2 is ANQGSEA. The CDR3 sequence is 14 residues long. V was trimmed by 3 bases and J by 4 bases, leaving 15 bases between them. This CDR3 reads CSVEVGGLGETQYF. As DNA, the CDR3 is TGCAGCGTTGAGGTGGGGGGTCTCGGAGAGACCCAGTACTTC.

CDR3 DNA sequence: TGTGCCAGTACGGAGACCGATAGACAGGGGGAGGGCACTGAAGCTTTCTTT. It yields the protein CASTETDRQGEGTEAFF. The chain employs TRBV19 and TRBJ1-1, with 9 positions matching TRBD1. The CDR3 has 17 residues. The germline CDR1 and CDR2 sequences are LNHDA and SQIVND (reference sequence). Trimming removed 7 bases from V and 4 bases from J; junction bases left unmatched: 16.